This paragraph covers one T cell receptor (beta chain) sequence. Its antigen is not known. Profiled with immunoSEQ multiplex PCR; TCRdb holds only in-frame clones, not every one. This table has roughly 100,000 clones, approximately 84% appearing once. The sample is drawn from a study of T cell responses to AZD1222 COVID-19 vaccine. General study findings and limits: Sampled repertoires all dated from after the peak T cell response. Baseline seropositivity characterized only a handful of AZD1222 recipients.

CDR3 size: 13 residues. V shed 6 bases and J shed 4 bases, with 12 bases lying between them. The germline V gene has CDR1 MDHEN and CDR2 SYDVKM. Sequenced material: peripheral blood, taken on day 0 of AZD1222 vaccination. The J gene is TRBJ1-1, the V gene TRBV28; D gene ambiguous. The clonotype was recovered from an adult in good health. The DNA for the CDR3 is TGTGCCAGCAGGAACACGGGCAGCACTGAAGCTTTCTTT. Its protein is CASRNTGSTEAFF.